The clone carrying this T cell receptor (beta chain) is a singleton in its sample. What it binds is unknown. The data are from a study of graft-versus-host responses after intestinal transplantation. About the study: Multivisceral, liver-intestinal, or isolated intestinal transplants were performed in recipients. Recipients across the board were started on anti-thymocyte globulin induction, then kept on tacrolimus and steroids for roughly 3 years.

Study outcomes and limitations: Early declines in HvG clones that occurred post-transplant were associated with peak circulating GvH clone levels.

Some clones are missing from TCRdb's copy, which holds only in-frame ones; the method was immunoSEQ multiplex PCR. The data contain 49,000 or so clones, 90% to 95% of them singletons. Germline CDR1 is LNHDA and CDR2 is SQIVND (reference sequence). This CDR3 comprises 11 residues. V lost 6 bases, J lost 8 bases, and 7 bases lay in between. The receptor was isolated from a human patient who received an intestinal transplant, so some T cells may come from the graft donor. The specimen comprised PBMCs, sampled 750 to 800 days after a first intestinal transplant, on the day of a second. V is TRBV19 and J is TRBJ2-2; maybe TRBD1 (5 bases). The DNA for the CDR3 is TGTGCCAGTAGGGCAGGGGGGGAGCTGTTTTTT. It yields the protein CASRAGGELFF. Together with reference TRBV19 and TRBJ2-2, the CDR3 gives the full variable domain: DGGITQSPKYLFRKEGQNVTLSCEQNLNHDAMYWYRQDPGQGLRLIYYSQIVNDFQKGDIAEGYSVSREKKESFPLTVTSAQKNPTAFYLCASRAGGELFFGEGSRLTVL.